Described below is a single TCR beta chain sequence and its context. No antigen is known for it. Germline V gene data show CDR1 as SNHLY and CDR2 as FYNNEI. The V end lost 0 bases, the J end lost 3 bases, and 7 bases lay between the germline ends. The CDR3 consists of 14 residues. This sample was taken from a study of shared clonotypes between healthy human individuals. The wider study: The composition of the donors was a couple of women and a few men aged 18 to 49.

CD4+ cells underwent separation, giving CD45RA+ naive and CD45RA-negative memory subsets. Each subset's genomic DNA was split evenly across several immunoSEQ plates. TCRdb's table, derived via immunoSEQ multiplex PCR, lists solely in-frame clones and lacks some. The sample includes about 1 million clones, about 75% of them seen just once. Findings and limits, study-wide: The genetic and exposure-history diversity represented was limited by few donors.

This sequence originates from a man aged 18 to 29 in good health. Sequencing used memory CD4+ T cells sorted from blood. Regarding subset: CD45RA-negative fraction. This rearrangement joins TRBV2 to TRBJ2-3; tentative D call: TRBD2 (5 bases). This CDR3 is CASSEARGTDTQYF. The CDR3 DNA follows: TGTGCCAGCAGTGAAGCGAGAGGGACAGATACGCAGTATTTT.